This T cell receptor (beta chain) is from a study of blood T cell repertoires in COVID-19. At the level of the study: Italy, Spain and the United States were the sources of the convalescent and acute COVID-19 samples. PBMCs, B-cell-depleted T cells, or T cells provided the cDNA or gDNA that made up the material.

The germline gives CDR1 PRHDT, CDR2 FYEKMQ (reference sequence). This CDR3 has 16 residues. With V trimmed by 3 bases and J by 5 bases, 11 bases remained unmatched. Seattle cases were enrolled at active infection and followed longitudinally. Original processing notes: Amplifying reference gene primers gave estimates of nucleated cell counts. Profiling relied on immunoSEQ multiplex PCR, and the TCRdb table lists in-frame clones only, not all of them. For V, J and clone size, that table is used; D and trimming come from the DNA. This table holds 300,000 to 350,000 clones, approximately 91% found once. V and J are TRBV13 and TRBJ1-1, with 8 bases aligning to TRBD1. This receptor was taken from a woman between 65 and 79 years old with COVID-19, enrolled during active disease. The source material was peripheral blood. The CDR3 spells CASSFPSGQGGTEAFF. The CDR3, as DNA: TGTGCCAGCAGCTTCCCTTCTGGACAGGGCGGGACTGAAGCTTTCTTT.